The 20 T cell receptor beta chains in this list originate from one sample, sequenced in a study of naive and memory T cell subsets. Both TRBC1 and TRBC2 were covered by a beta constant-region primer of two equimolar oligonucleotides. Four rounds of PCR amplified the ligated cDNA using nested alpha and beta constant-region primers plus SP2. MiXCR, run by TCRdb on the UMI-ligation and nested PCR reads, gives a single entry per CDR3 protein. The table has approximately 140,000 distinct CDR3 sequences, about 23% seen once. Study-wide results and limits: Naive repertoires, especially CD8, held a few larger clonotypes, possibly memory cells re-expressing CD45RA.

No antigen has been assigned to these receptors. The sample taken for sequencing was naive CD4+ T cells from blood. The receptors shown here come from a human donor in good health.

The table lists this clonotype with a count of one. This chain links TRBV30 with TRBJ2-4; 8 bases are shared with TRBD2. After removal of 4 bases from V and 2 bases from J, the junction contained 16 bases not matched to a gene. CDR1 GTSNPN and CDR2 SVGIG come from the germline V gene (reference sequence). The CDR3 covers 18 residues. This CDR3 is CAWTSGTRGVVTKNIQYF. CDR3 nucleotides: TGTGCCTGGACCTCCGGGACTAGGGGGGTTGTTACCAAAAACATTCAGTACTTC.

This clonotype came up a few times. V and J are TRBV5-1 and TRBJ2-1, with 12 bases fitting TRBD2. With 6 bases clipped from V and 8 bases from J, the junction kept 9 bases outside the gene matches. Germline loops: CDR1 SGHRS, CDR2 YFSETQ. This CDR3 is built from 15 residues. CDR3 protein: CASTRLAGASDEQFF. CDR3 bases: TGCGCCAGCACCAGACTAGCGGGGGCCTCGGATGAGCAGTTCTTC.

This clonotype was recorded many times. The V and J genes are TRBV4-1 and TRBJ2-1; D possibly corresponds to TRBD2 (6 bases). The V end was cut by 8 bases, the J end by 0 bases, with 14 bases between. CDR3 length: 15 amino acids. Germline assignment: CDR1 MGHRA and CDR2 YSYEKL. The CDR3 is CASGGSAVSYNEQFF. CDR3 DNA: TGCGCCAGCGGGGGGTCGGCGGTCTCCTACAATGAGCAGTTCTTC.

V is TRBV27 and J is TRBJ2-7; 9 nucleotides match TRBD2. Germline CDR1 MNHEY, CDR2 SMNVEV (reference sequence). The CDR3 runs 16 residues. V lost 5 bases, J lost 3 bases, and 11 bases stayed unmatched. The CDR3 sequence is CASSRLAETILYEQYF. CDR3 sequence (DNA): TGTGCCAGCAGTCGACTAGCGGAAACGATACTCTACGAGCAGTACTTC.

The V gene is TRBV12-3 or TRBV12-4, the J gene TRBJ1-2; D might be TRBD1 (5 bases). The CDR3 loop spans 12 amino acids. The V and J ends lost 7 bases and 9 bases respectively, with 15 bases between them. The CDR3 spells CASTLTRGSYTF. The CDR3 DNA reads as TGTGCCAGCACCCTAACAAGGGGAAGCTACACCTTC.

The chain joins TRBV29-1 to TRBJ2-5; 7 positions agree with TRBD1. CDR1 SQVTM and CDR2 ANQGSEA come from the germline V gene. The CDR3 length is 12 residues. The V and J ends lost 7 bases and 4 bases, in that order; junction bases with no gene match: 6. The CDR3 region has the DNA TGCAGCGGGGGGAGACAGGGAGAGACCCAGTACTTC. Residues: CSGGRQGETQYF.

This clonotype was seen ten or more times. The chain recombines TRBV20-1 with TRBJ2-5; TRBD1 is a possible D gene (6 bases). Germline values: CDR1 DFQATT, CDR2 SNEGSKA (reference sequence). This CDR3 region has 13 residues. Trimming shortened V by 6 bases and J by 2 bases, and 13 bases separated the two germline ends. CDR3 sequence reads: CSAYRVGQETQYF. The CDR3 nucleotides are TGCAGTGCCTACAGGGTTGGGCAAGAGACCCAGTACTTC.

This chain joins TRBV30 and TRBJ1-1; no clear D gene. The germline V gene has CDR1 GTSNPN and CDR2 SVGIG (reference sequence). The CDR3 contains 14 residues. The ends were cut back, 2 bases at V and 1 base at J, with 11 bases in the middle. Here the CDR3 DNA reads TGTGCCTGGAGTACGACACCGCGGAACACTGAAGCTTTCTTT. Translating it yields CAWSTTPRNTEAFF.

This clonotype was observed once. The CDR3 region has the DNA TGTGCCAGCAGTTTAGCGCAGAGGGCGCCCCAGCATTTT. Translating it yields CASSLAQRAPQHF. The rearrangement joins TRBV12-3 or TRBV12-4 to TRBJ1-5; D ambiguous. V gave up 0 bases and J gave up 9 bases, with 9 bases separating them. The CDR3 spans 13 residues.

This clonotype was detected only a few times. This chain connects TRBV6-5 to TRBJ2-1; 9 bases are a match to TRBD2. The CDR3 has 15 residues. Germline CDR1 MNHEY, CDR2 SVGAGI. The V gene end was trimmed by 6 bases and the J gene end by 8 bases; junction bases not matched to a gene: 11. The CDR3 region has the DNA TGTGCCAGCAGGAGCCCGGGACTAGCCCATTATGAGCAGTTCTTC. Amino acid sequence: CASRSPGLAHYEQFF.

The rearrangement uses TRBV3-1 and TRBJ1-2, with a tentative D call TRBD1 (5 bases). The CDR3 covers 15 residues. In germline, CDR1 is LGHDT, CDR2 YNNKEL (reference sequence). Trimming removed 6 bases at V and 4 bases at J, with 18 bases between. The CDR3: CASSQGQGVFYGYTF. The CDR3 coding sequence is TGTGCCAGCAGTCAGGGCCAGGGAGTTTTCTATGGCTACACCTTC.

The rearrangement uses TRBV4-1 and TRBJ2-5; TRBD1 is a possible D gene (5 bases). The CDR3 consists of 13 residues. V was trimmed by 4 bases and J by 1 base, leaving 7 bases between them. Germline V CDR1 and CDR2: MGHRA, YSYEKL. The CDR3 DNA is TGCGCCAGCAGCCTACAGGTCCAAGAGACCCAGTACTTC. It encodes CASSLQVQETQYF.

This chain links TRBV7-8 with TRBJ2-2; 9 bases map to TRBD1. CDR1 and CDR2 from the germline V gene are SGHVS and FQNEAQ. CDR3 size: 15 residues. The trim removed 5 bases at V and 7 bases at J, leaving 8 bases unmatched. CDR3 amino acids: CASSVRGQGGGELFF. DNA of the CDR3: TGTGCCAGCAGCGTAAGGGGACAGGGCGGCGGGGAGCTGTTTTTT.

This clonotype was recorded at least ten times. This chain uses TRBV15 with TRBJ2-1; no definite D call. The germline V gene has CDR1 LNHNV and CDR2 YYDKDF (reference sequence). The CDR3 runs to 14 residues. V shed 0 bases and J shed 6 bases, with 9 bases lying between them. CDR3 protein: CATSRDLGFNEQFF. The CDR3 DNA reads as TGTGCCACCAGCAGAGATCTAGGGTTCAATGAGCAGTTCTTC.

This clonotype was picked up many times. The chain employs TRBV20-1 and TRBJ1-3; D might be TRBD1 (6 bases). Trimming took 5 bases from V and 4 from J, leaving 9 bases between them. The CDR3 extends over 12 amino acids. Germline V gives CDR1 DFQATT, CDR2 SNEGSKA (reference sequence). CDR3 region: CSAGTTGNTIYF. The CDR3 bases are TGCAGTGCTGGGACAACCGGAAACACCATATATTTT.

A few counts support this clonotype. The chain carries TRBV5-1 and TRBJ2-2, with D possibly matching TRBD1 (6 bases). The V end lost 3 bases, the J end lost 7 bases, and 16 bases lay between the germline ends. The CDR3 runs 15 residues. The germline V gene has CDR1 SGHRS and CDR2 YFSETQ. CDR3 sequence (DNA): TGCGCCAGCAGCTCACAGGGCCGTGCTCACGGGGAGCTGTTTTTT. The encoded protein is CASSSQGRAHGELFF.

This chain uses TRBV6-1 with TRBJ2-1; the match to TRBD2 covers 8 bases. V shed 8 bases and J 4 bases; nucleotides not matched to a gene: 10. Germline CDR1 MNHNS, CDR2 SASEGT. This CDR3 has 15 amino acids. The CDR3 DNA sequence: TGTGCCAGCCATGGCGGGAGGACCATGTACAATGAGCAGTTCTTC. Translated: CASHGGRTMYNEQFF.

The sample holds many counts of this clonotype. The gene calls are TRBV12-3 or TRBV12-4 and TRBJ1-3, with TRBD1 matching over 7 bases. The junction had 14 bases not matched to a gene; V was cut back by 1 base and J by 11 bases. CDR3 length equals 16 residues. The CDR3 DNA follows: TGTGCCAGCAGTTTAGTAGGGGACAGAGTACGAAATGCCATATATTTT. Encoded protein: CASSLVGDRVRNAIYF.

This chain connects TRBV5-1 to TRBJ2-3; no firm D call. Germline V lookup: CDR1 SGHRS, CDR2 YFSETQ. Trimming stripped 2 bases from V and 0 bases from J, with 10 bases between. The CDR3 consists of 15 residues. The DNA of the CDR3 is TGCGCCAGCAGCTTTTCGGCCAGCAGCACAGATACGCAGTATTTT. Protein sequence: CASSFSASSTDTQYF. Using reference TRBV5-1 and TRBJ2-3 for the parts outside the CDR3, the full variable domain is KAGVTQTPRYLIKTRGQQVTLSCSPISGHRSVSWYQQTPGQGLQFLFEYFSETQRNKGNFPGRFSGRQFSNSRSEMNVSTLELGDSALYLCASSFSASSTDTQYFGPGTRLTVL.

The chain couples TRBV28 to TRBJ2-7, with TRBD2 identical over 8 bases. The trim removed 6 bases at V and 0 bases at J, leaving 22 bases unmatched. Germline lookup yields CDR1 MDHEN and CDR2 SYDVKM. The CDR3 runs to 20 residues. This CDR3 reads CASSAPRGLAGPPSSYEQYF. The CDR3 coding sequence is TGTGCCAGCAGCGCCCCTCGCGGGCTAGCGGGTCCACCGAGCTCCTACGAGCAGTACTTC.